The following is a TCR beta chain sequence with its context. Antigen: not known. Germline V CDR1 and CDR2: MGHRA, YSYEKL. CDR3 length: 15 residues. The RNA usage for each TCR library was around 3.5 ug of total RNA. Eight separate reactions per sample yielded the cDNA. TCRdb reprocessed the 5' RACE reads, keeping one entry per CDR3 protein, no DNA. The listing contains about 440,000 distinct CDR3 sequences. This sample is part of a study of monozygotic twins with inflammatory bowel disease. Study conclusions and caveats: Compared with healthy co-twins, IBD patients showed reduced TCRbeta repertoire diversity by inverse Simpson.

This receptor was identified in a human donor with ulcerative colitis or Crohn's disease, or a healthy co-twin of an affected twin (not recorded which). V is TRBV4-1 and J is TRBJ1-1; the TCRdb D gene call, TRBD1, has no DNA to confirm it. Sequencing used blood. The CDR3 spells CASSLRDRGGTEAFF.